One sample yielded the 10 T cell receptor beta chains listed below, sequenced in a study of T cell responses to AZD1222 COVID-19 vaccine. Generated by immunoSEQ multiplex PCR, the TCRdb table keeps only in-frame clones and is missing some. The sample consists of about 130,000 clones, over 90% of them appearing once. This specimen was peripheral blood, taken on day 0 of AZD1222 vaccination. Receptors originate from an adult in good health.

This chain connects TRBV5-1 to TRBJ1-2; no firm D call. Germline lookup yields CDR1 SGHRS and CDR2 YFSETQ. This CDR3 is 12 amino acids long. With 5 bases removed from V and 6 bases from J, the gap between germline ends came to 11 bases. The CDR3 DNA reads TGCGCCAGCAGTTATCAGGCGGATGGCTACACCTTC. As protein: CASSYQADGYTF.

The gene calls are TRBV27 and TRBJ1-3, with D perhaps matching TRBD1 (6 bases). The CDR3 runs to 12 residues. CDR1 is MNHEY and CDR2 is SMNVEV in the germline V gene (reference sequence). The V end was cut by 8 bases, the J end by 2 bases, with 7 bases between. The chain's CDR3 is CASWTAGNTIYF. CDR3 DNA: TGTGCCAGCTGGACAGCTGGAAACACCATATATTTT.

V and J are TRBV18 and TRBJ2-1; 7 bases fit TRBD2. The CDR3 consists of 13 residues. Per germline, CDR1 KGHSH and CDR2 LQKENI. V gave up 2 bases and J gave up 8 bases; unmatched junction bases: 3. The CDR3: CASSPTSDYEQFF. In DNA form, the CDR3 reads TGTGCCAGCTCACCAACTAGCGACTATGAGCAGTTCTTC.

CDR3 residues: CASSAGTGVFNYGYTF. The CDR3 region has the DNA TGCGCCAGCAGTGCCGGGACAGGGGTTTTTAACTATGGCTACACCTTC. The chain recombines TRBV10-2 with TRBJ1-2, with 10 positions matching TRBD1. The CDR3 sequence is 16 residues long. The J segment lost 1 base and the V segment lost 4 bases, leaving 6 bases of the junction unmatched. Germline V lookup: CDR1 WSHSY, CDR2 SAAADI.

The gene calls are TRBV9 and TRBJ2-2; TRBD2 matches at 14 bases. The CDR3 consists of 18 residues. Per the germline V gene, CDR1 is SGDLS and CDR2 is YYNGEE. Trimming at V came to 3 bases and at J to 6 bases, leaving 10 bases not matched to a gene. The CDR3 DNA reads TGTGCCAGCAGCGAGAGGGGACTAGCGGGAGAGGCTTCCGGGGAGCTGTTTTTT. It yields the protein CASSERGLAGEASGELFF.

The V gene is TRBV15, the J gene TRBJ1-2; D gene uncertain. Trimming cost V 0 bases and J 7 bases, with 9 bases left between them. The germline gives CDR1 LNHNV, CDR2 YYDKDF (reference sequence). This CDR3 has 13 amino acids. CDR3 DNA sequence: TGTGCCACCAGCAGAGATCCCGGAGGTGGCTACACCTTC. Translated: CATSRDPGGGYTF.

The chain uses TRBV5-6 and TRBJ1-2; no firm D call. CDR3 size: 17 residues. Per germline, CDR1 SGHDT and CDR2 YYEEEE. Trimming pared 0 bases from V and 3 bases from J, leaving 18 bases between. The CDR3 nucleotides are TGTGCCAGCAGCTTGGGGCCGAGTTCCTCGGCCTACTATGGCTACACCTTC. Translating gives CASSLGPSSSAYYGYTF.

This chain joins TRBV19 and TRBJ1-2; D is possibly TRBD1 (6 bases). CDR1 LNHDA and CDR2 SQIVND come from the germline V gene (reference sequence). The CDR3 is 12 residues long. Trimming took off 8 bases at V and 2 bases at J, with 9 bases between the two ends. The DNA of the CDR3 is TGTGCCAGTGGGGGCAGAAACTATGGCTACACCTTC. This codes for CASGGRNYGYTF.

This CDR3 reads CASTRGLAGNNEQFF. The CDR3 region has the DNA TGTGCCAGCACCCGGGGACTAGCGGGAAACAATGAGCAGTTCTTC. The V call is TRBV27, the J call TRBJ2-1; 13 positions match TRBD2. Germline V gives CDR1 MNHEY, CDR2 SMNVEV (reference sequence). CDR3 length: 15 residues. J gave up 5 bases and V 7 bases, and 5 bases lay outside the gene matches.

This chain connects TRBV24-1 to TRBJ2-1, with D uncertain. Germline assignment: CDR1 KGHDR and CDR2 SFDVKD. V was cut by 0 bases and J by 6 bases, with 8 bases left in between. The CDR3 runs to 14 residues. CDR3 sequence: CATSDLIQFNEQFF. CDR3 DNA sequence: TGTGCCACCAGTGATTTGATTCAATTCAATGAGCAGTTCTTC.